These 14 T cell receptor beta chains originate from one sample sequenced in a study of T cell repertoires in cytomegalovirus infection. A single record per CDR3 protein comes from TCRdb applying MiXCR to the reads. The table shows some 130,000 distinct CDR3 sequences, with approximately 9.2% occurring only once. Sequencing was performed on PBMCs. These receptors originate from a human donor in good health (CMV status not recorded). Some clones in this sample may be carry-over from other donors' samples.

This clonotype was seen repeatedly, ten times or more. This sequence joins TRBV29-1 and TRBJ1-1, with unresolved D. CDR3 length: 13 amino acids. Between the trimmed V and J ends, which lost 4 bases and 1 base, there was a span of 10 bases. Looked up from germline, CDR1 is SQVTM and CDR2 is ANQGSEA. As DNA, the CDR3 is TGCAGCGTTGTCGTGAGGAAGAACACTGAAGCTTTCTTT. Protein: CSVVVRKNTEAFF.

This clonotype was picked up many times. DNA of the CDR3: TGTGCCAGCAGCCCAGGCAATCAGCCCCAGCATTTT. It yields the protein CASSPGNQPQHF. V and J are TRBV7-2 and TRBJ1-5; D ambiguous. V lost 5 bases to trimming and J lost 2 bases, with 4 bases between them. Germline CDR1 SGHTA, CDR2 FQGNSA. The CDR3 loop spans 12 amino acids. The entire variable domain, with the rest obtained from reference TRBV7-2 and TRBJ1-5, is as follows: GAGVSQSPSNKVTEKGKDVELRCDPISGHTALYWYRQSLGQGLEFLIYFQGNSAPDKSGLPSDRFSAERTGGSVSTLTIQRTQQEDSAVYLCASSPGNQPQHFGDGTRLSIL.

This clonotype occurred many times. This chain's CDR3 is CASSPSGGYYEQYF. The CDR3 DNA sequence: TGTGCCAGCAGCCCCTCAGGAGGATACTACGAGCAGTACTTC. This chain links TRBV4-2 with TRBJ2-7; tentative D call: TRBD2 (5 bases). This CDR3 has 14 residues. The V end was cut by 4 bases, the J end by 3 bases, with 13 bases between. The germline V gene has CDR1 LGHNA and CDR2 YNFKEQ.

This chain connects TRBV7-2 to TRBJ1-2; TRBD1 is a possible D gene (5 bases). The CDR3 has 13 residues. Trimming took off 6 bases at V and 8 bases at J, with 16 bases between the two ends. Looked up from germline, CDR1 is SGHTA and CDR2 is FQGNSA. CDR3 amino acids: CASSSPGVRGYTF. The CDR3 nucleotides read TGTGCCAGCAGTTCTCCGGGGGTTCGAGGCTACACCTTC.

This clonotype was seen many times. The chain employs TRBV7-6 and TRBJ2-1; 7 bases fit TRBD2. The CDR3 loop spans 14 amino acids. After removal of 5 bases from V and 8 bases from J, the junction contained 9 bases not matched to a gene. Germline loops: CDR1 SGHVS, CDR2 FNYEAQ. This CDR3 reads CASSPLLRGYEQFF. The CDR3 DNA reads as TGTGCCAGCAGCCCTCTCTTGCGGGGGTATGAGCAGTTCTTC.

This clonotype has at least ten counts. The rearrangement links TRBV12-3 or TRBV12-4 to TRBJ2-7; the D gene is possibly TRBD1 (6 bases). Between the trimmed V and J ends, which lost 5 bases and 7 bases, there was a span of 27 bases. The CDR3 sequence is 17 residues long. The CDR3 DNA follows: TGTGCCAGCAGTCCCCCGGTGGGGGCCCGACGAGTCTTGGAGCAGTACTTC. It encodes CASSPPVGARRVLEQYF.

This clonotype was detected many times. The rearrangement joins TRBV12-3 or TRBV12-4 to TRBJ1-5; TRBD1 is a possible D gene (6 bases). V lost 7 bases to trimming and J lost 9 bases, with 19 bases between them. The length of the CDR3 is 14 residues. The CDR3 spells CASTPRRGAVPQHF. In DNA, the CDR3 is TGTGCCAGCACCCCTCGTCGGGGGGCGGTGCCCCAGCATTTT.

There are many counts of this clonotype. The chain employs TRBV7-9 and TRBJ1-5; D ambiguous. Trimming cost V 1 base and J 3 bases, with 10 bases left between them. Germline CDR1 reads SEHNR; CDR2 reads FQNEAQ (reference sequence). The CDR3 is made up of 15 amino acids. The DNA for the CDR3 is TGTGCCAGCAGCTTAGGATCGGGTAACAATCAGCCCCAGCATTTT. This encodes CASSLGSGNNQPQHF. Full variable domain (rest looked up from reference TRBV7-9 and TRBJ1-5): DTGVSQNPRHKITKRGQNVTFRCDPISEHNRLYWYRQTLGQGPEFLTYFQNEAQLEKSRLLSDRFSAERPKGSFSTLEIQRTEQGDSAMYLCASSLGSGNNQPQHFGDGTRLSIL.

This clonotype was recorded at least ten times. V is TRBV10-3 and J is TRBJ2-1; 7 nucleotides align to TRBD1. The CDR3 has 16 residues. With 0 bases clipped from V and 4 bases from J, the junction kept 6 bases outside the gene matches. Germline V CDR1 and CDR2: ENHRY, SYGVKD. CDR3 coding DNA: TGTGCCATCAGTGAGTCTAGGGGGCTTGAGTACAATGAGCAGTTCTTC. It specifies CAISESRGLEYNEQFF.

On this clonotype: A read error may account for a junction end that differs from germline. The V and J genes are TRBV19 and TRBJ1-4; the D is unclear. The CDR3 sequence is 15 residues long. Looked up from germline, CDR1 is LNHDA and CDR2 is SQIVND (reference sequence). CDR3: CSSSINVATKEKLFF. DNA of the CDR3: TGTTCCAGTAGTATCAACGTGGCAACTAAGGAAAAACTGTTTTTT. Variable domain in full (rest from reference TRBV19 and TRBJ1-4): DGGITQSPKYLFRKEGQNVTLSCEQNLNHDAMYWYRQDPGQGLRLIYYSQIVNDFQKGDIAEGYSVSREKKESFPLTVTSAQKNPTAFYLCSSSINVATKEKLFFGSGTQLSVL.

The table lists this clonotype with many counts. The rearrangement links TRBV7-8 to TRBJ1-1; 8 nucleotides line up with TRBD1. CDR3 size: 12 residues. The junction had 2 bases not matched to a gene; V was cut back by 1 base and J by 10 bases. Germline V gene data show CDR1 as SGHVS and CDR2 as FQNEAQ. CDR3 in amino acids: CASSLVDRGAFF. Written as DNA, the CDR3 is TGTGCCAGCAGCTTAGTCGACAGGGGAGCTTTCTTT.

The genes are TRBV4-2 and TRBJ2-7, with TRBD2 matching 11 bases. The CDR3 runs 18 residues. Germline CDR1 and CDR2: LGHNA and YNFKEQ. Trimming at V came to 0 bases and at J to 4 bases, leaving 11 bases not matched to a gene. Written as DNA, the CDR3 is TGTGCCAGCAGCCAAGATCTGGTCGGGCGACTAGCGGGGTACGAGCAGTACTTC. Residues: CASSQDLVGRLAGYEQYF.

This clonotype was observed a few times. This chain joins TRBV24-1 and TRBJ2-5; no reliable D call. Germline V gene sequence: CDR1 KGHDR, CDR2 SFDVKD. The CDR3 runs to 12 residues. Trimming removed 5 bases from V and 1 base from J, with 4 bases in between. Here the CDR3 reads CATSGFQETQYF. The DNA of the CDR3 is TGTGCCACCAGTGGTTTCCAAGAGACCCAGTACTTC.

The table lists this clonotype with many counts. This chain uses TRBV12-3 or TRBV12-4 with TRBJ1-6; D gene unclear. Trimming left V 6 bases short and J 8 bases short, with 5 bases between. CDR3 length equals 11 residues. The CDR3 loop reads CASRRDSPLHF. CDR3 DNA sequence: TGTGCCAGCAGGAGGGATTCACCCCTCCACTTT.